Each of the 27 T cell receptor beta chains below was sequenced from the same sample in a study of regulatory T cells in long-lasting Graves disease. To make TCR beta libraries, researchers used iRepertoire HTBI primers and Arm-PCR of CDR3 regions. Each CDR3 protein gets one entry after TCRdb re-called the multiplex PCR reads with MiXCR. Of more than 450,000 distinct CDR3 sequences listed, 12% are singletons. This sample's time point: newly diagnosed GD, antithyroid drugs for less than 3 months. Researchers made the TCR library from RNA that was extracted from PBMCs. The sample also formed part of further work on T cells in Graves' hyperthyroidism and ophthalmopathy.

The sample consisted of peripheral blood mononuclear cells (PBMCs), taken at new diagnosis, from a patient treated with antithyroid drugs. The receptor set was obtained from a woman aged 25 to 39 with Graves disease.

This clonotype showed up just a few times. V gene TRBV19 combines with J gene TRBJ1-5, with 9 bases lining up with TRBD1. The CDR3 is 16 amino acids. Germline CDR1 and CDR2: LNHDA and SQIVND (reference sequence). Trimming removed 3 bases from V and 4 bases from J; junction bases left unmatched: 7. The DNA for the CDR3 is TGTGCCAGTAGTATCGGTACAGGGGGCCAGAATCAGCCCCAGCATTTT. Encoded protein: CASSIGTGGQNQPQHF.

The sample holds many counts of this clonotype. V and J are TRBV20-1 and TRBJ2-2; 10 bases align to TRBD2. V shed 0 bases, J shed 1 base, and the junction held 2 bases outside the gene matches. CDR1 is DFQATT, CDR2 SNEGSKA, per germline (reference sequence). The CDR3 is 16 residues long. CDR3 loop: CSARDWTSGNTGELFF. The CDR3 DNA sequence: TGCAGTGCTAGAGATTGGACTAGCGGGAACACCGGGGAGCTGTTTTTT.

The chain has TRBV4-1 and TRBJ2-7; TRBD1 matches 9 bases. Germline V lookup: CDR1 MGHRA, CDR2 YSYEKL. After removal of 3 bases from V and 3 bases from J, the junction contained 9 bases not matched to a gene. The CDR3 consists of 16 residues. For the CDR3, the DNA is TGCGCCAGCAGCCACGCACCGGGACAGGGTTACTACGAGCAGTACTTC. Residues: CASSHAPGQGYYEQYF.

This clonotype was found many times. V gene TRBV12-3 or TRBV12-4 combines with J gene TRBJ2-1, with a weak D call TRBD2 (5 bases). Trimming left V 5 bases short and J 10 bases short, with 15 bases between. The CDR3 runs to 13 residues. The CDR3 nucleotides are TGTGCCAGCAGTCCCGCGGGTCCACACGAGCAGTTCTTC. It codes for CASSPAGPHEQFF.

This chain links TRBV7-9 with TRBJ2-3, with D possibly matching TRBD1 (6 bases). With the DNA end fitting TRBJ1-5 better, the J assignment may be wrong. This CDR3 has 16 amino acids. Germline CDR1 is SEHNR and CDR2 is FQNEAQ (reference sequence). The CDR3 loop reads CASSPLGTPRTDTQHF. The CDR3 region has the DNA TGTGCCAGCAGCCCTCTCGGGACACCCCGCACAGATACGCAGCATTTT.

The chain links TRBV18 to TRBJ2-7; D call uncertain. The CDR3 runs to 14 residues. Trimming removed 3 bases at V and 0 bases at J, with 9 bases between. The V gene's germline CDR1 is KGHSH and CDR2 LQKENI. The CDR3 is CASSPQSSSYEQYF. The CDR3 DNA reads TGTGCCAGCTCACCTCAATCCTCCTCCTACGAGCAGTACTTC.

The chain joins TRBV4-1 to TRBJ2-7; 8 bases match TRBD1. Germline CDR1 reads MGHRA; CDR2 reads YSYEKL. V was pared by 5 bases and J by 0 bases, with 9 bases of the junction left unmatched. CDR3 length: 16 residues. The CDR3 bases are TGCGCCAGCAGCAAAGGTCAGGGGGCTAGCTCCTACGAGCAGTACTTC. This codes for CASSKGQGASSYEQYF.

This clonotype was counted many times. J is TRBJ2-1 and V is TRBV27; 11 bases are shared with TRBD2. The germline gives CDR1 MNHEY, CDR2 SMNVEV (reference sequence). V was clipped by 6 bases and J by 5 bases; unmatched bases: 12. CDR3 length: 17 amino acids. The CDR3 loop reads CASRLGTSGQYNNEQFF. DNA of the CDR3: TGTGCCAGCAGGCTCGGGACTAGCGGACAGTATAACAATGAGCAGTTCTTC.

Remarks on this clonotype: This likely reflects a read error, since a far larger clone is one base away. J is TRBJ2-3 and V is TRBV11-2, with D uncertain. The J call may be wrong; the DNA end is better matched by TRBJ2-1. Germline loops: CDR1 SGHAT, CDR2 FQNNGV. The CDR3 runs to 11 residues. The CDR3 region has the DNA TGTGCCAGCAGCTCCACGTACGAGCAGTTCTTC. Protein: CASSSTYEQFF.

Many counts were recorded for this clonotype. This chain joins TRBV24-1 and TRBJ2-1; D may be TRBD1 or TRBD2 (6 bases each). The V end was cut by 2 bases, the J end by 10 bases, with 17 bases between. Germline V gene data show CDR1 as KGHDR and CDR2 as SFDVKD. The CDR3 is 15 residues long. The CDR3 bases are TGTGCCACCAGTGATTCGGGGGCTAGCGCCCCCGAGCAGTTCTTC. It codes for CATSDSGASAPEQFF.

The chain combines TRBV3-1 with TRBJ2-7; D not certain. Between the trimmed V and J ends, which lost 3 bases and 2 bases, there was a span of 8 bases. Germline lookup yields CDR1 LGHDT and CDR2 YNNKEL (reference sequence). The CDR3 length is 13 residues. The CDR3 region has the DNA TGTGCCAGCAGCCAGCAGCATGCCTACGAGCAGTACTTC. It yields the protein CASSQQHAYEQYF.

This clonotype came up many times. DNA of the CDR3: TGTGCCAGCAGTGAATGGACTAGCGGTTTCTACAATGAGCAGTTCTTC. Translating gives CASSEWTSGFYNEQFF. The chain combines TRBV2 with TRBJ2-1; TRBD2 agrees at 10 bases. J gave up 3 bases and V 2 bases, and 4 bases lay outside the gene matches. Germline V gene sequence: CDR1 SNHLY, CDR2 FYNNEI. The CDR3 has 16 residues.

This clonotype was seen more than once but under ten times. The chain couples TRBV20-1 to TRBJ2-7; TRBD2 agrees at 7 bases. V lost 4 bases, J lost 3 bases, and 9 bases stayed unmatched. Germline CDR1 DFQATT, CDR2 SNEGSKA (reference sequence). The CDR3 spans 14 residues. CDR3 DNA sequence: TGCAGTGCTAAAAGAGGACTAGTGGACTACGAGCAGTACTTC. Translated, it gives CSAKRGLVDYEQYF.

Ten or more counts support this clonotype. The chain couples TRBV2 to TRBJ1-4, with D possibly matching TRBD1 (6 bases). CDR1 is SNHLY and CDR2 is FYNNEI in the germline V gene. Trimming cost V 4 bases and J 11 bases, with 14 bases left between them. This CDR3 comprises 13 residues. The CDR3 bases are TGTGCCAGCAGTGGTTCTGGGGGCGGGAAACTGTTTTTT. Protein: CASSGSGGGKLFF. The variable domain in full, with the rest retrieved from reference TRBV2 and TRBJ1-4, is EPEVTQTPSHQVTQMGQEVILRCVPISNHLYFYWYRQILGQKVEFLVSFYNNEISEKSEIFDDQFSVERPDGSNFTLKIRSTKLEDSAMYFCASSGSGGGKLFFGSGTQLSVL.

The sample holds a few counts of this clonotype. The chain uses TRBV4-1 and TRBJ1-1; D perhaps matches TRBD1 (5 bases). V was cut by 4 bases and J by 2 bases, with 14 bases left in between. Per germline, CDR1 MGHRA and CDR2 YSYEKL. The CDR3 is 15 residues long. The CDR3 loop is CASSPPSGDNTEAFF. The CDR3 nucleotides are TGCGCCAGCAGCCCGCCCAGCGGGGACAACACTGAAGCTTTCTTT.

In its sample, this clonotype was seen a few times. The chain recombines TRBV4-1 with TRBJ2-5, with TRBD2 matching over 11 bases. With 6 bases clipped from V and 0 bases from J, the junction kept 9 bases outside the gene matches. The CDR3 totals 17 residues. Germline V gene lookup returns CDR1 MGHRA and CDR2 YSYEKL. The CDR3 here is CASRRGLAGRNQETQYF. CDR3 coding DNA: TGCGCCAGCAGACGCGGACTAGCGGGCAGAAACCAAGAGACCCAGTACTTC.

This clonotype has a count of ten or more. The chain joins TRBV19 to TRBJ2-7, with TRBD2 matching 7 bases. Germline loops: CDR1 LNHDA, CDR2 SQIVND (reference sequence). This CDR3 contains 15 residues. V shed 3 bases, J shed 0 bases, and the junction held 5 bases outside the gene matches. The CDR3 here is CASSIGRGSSYEQYF. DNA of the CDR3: TGTGCCAGTAGTATTGGGCGGGGGTCCTCCTACGAGCAGTACTTC.

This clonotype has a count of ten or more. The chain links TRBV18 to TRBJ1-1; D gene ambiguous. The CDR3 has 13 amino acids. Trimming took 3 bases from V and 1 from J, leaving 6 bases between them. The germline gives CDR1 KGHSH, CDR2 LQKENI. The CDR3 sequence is CASSPIPNTEAFF. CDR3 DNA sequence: TGTGCCAGCTCACCTATCCCGAACACTGAAGCTTTCTTT.

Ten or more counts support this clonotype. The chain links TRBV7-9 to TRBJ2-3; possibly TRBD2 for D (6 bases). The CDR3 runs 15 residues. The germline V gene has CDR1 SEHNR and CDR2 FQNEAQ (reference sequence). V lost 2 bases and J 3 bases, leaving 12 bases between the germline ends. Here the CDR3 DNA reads TGTGCCAGCAGCTTACGGGGGATTCAAACAGATACGCAGTATTTT. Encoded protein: CASSLRGIQTDTQYF.

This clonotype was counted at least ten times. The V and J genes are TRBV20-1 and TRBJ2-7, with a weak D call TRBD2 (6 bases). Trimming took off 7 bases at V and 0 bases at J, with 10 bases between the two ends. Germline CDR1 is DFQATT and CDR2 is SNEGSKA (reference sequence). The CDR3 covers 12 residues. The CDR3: CSVRRDSYEQYF. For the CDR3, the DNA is TGCAGTGTTCGGCGGGACTCCTACGAGCAGTACTTC.

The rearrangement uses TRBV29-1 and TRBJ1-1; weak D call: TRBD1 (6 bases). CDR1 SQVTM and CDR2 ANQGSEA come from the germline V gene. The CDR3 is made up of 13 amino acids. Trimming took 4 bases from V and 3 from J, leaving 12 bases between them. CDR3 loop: CSVVGGPDTEAFF. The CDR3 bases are TGCAGCGTTGTGGGGGGGCCGGACACTGAAGCTTTCTTT. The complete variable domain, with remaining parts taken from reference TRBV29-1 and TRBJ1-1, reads SAVISQKPSRDICQRGTSLTIQCQVDSQVTMMFWYRQQPGQSLTLIATANQGSEATYESGFVIDKFPISRPNLTFSTLTVSNMSPEDSSIYLCSVVGGPDTEAFFGQGTRLTVV.

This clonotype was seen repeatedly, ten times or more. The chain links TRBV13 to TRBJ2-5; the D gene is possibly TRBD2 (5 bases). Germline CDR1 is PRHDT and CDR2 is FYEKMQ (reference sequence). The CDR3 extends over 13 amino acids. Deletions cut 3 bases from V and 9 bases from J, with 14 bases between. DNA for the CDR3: TGTGCCAGCAGCTTGTGGCGGGCTGGGGCCCAGTACTTC. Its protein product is CASSLWRAGAQYF.

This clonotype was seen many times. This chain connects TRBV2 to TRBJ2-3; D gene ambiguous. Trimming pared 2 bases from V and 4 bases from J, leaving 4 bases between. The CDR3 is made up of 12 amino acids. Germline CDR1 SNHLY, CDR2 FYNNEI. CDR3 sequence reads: CASSERADTQYF. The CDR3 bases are TGTGCCAGCAGTGAACGGGCAGATACGCAGTATTTT.

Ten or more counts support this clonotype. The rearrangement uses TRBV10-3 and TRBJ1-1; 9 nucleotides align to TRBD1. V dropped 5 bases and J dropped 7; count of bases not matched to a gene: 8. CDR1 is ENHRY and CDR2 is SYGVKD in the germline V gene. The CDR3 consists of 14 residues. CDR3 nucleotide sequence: TGTGCCATCAGTAAACAGGGGGCGCCGGGTGAAGCTTTCTTT. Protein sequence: CAISKQGAPGEAFF.

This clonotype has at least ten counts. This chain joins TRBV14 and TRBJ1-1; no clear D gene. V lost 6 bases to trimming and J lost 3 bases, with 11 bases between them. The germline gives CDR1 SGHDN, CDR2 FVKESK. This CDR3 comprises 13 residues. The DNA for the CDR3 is TGTGCCAGCAGGATTAGGGAATACACTGAAGCTTTCTTT. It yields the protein CASRIREYTEAFF. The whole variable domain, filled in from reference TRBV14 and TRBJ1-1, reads EAGVTQFPSHSVIEKGQTVTLRCDPISGHDNLYWYRRVMGKEIKFLLHFVKESKQDESGMPNNRFLAERTGGTYSTLKVQPAELEDSGVYFCASRIREYTEAFFGQGTRLTVV.

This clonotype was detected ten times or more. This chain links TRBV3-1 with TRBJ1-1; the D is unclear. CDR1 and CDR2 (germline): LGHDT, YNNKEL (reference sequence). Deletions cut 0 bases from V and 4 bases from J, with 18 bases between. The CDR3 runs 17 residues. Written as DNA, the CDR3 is TGTGCCAGCAGCCAAGATTATAAGTGGCTCTTCCCCACTGAAGCTTTCTTT. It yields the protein CASSQDYKWLFPTEAFF. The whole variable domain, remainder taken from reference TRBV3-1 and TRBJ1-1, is DTAVSQTPKYLVTQMGNDKSIKCEQNLGHDTMYWYKQDSKKFLKIMFSYNNKELIINETVPNRFSPKSPDKAHLNLHINSLELGDSAVYFCASSQDYKWLFPTEAFFGQGTRLTVV.

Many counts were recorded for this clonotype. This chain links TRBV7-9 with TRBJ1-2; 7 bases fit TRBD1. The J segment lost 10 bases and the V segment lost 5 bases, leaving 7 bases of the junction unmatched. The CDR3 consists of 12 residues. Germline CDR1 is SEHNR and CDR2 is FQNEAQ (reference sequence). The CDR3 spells CASSLGGQSYTF. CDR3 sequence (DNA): TGTGCCAGCAGCCTAGGGGGACAGTCCTACACCTTC.